This TCR beta chain was captured by sequencing in a study of blood T cell repertoires in COVID-19. Looking at the study overall: In each case, the material was cDNA or gDNA derived from T cells, B-cell-depleted T cells, or PBMCs.

Each participant's cohort was designated according to participant-reported clinical history. Cohort 3 recovered donors had two negative PCRs, clearance, or symptom resolution. In the original processing: Nucleated cell number was recorded as an estimate derived from reference gene primer amplification. Some clones are missing from TCRdb's copy, which holds only in-frame ones; the method was immunoSEQ multiplex PCR. For V, J and clone size, that table is used; D and trimming come from the DNA. This sample carries hundreds of thousands of clones, more than 85% of them seen once, and the ten largest clones take 2.5% to 3.5%. The CDR3 extends over 13 amino acids. CDR1 SGHNT and CDR2 YENEEA come from the germline V gene. J was trimmed by 6 bases and V by 4 bases; bases with no gene match: 3.

Source material: PBMCs or T cells enriched from blood (not recorded which). This chain links TRBV11-3 with TRBJ2-5; 9 bases line up with TRBD1. The receptor was isolated from a woman aged 30 to 39 who had recovered from COVID-19. CDR3 sequence reads: CASSSGQGKTQYF. The CDR3 bases are TGTGCCAGCAGCTCTGGACAGGGGAAGACCCAGTACTTC.